This T cell receptor (beta chain) was observed in a study of blood T cells in healthy people across ages. Across the whole study: About one barcoded beta molecule was captured per two T cells (by template switching).

PCR was performed a second time for about 7 to 11 cycles using a sample-barcoded 5' primer and a J-beta primer mix. From the 5' RACE reads, TCRdb called clonotypes with MiXCR, one entry per CDR3 protein. The table has around 900,000 distinct CDR3 sequences, about 51% seen once. Peripheral blood was drawn, roughly 10 milliliters per donor. Comment on this clonotype: Its antigen is unknown.

Overall study findings and caveats: In these data, TCR beta diversity tracked strongly with naive T cell percentage.

The sample taken for sequencing was blood. The origin of this receptor is a woman aged 55-70 years in good health.

CDR3 DNA sequence: TGTGCCAGCAGTTTAGCACAGGGGATCACAGATACGCAGTATTTT. Translation gives CASSLAQGITDTQYF. The chain combines TRBV28 with TRBJ2-3, with TRBD1 matching 7 bases. The germline V gene has CDR1 MDHEN and CDR2 SYDVKM. Unmatched junction bases numbered 4, after V lost 2 bases and J lost 2 bases. CDR3 length: 15 amino acids. The full variable domain, completed using reference TRBV28 and TRBJ2-3, is DVKVTQSSRYLVKRTGEKVFLECVQDMDHENMFWYRQDPGLGLRLIYFSYDVKMKEKGDIPEGYSVSREKKERFSLILESASTNQTSMYLCASSLAQGITDTQYFGPGTRLTVL.